This T cell receptor (beta chain) originates from a study of blood T cell repertoires in COVID-19. Whole-study context: Donors in the United States, Italy and Spain gave samples during acute or convalescent COVID-19. T cells, B-cell-depleted T cells, or PBMCs supplied cDNA or gDNA.

Authors' data handling: Estimation of nucleated cell counts was performed using reference gene primer amplification. Method: immunoSEQ multiplex PCR; TCRdb's copy keeps in-frame clones and lacks some. That table supplies the V and J calls and clone size; D and trimming were determined from the DNA. This table holds 250,000 or so clones, 80% to 90% found once. Between the trimmed V and J ends, which lost 8 bases and 2 bases, there was a span of 7 bases. The CDR3 spans 12 residues. Germline V gives CDR1 MNHEY, CDR2 SMNVEV (reference sequence). Sequences were obtained from peripheral blood. The clonotype comes from a man aged 55 to 70 with acute or convalescent COVID-19. The rearrangement uses TRBV27 and TRBJ1-5, with D hard to call. As DNA, the CDR3 is TGTGCCAGCCCGTCGGGCAATCAGCCCCAGCATTTT. Translated, it gives CASPSGNQPQHF.